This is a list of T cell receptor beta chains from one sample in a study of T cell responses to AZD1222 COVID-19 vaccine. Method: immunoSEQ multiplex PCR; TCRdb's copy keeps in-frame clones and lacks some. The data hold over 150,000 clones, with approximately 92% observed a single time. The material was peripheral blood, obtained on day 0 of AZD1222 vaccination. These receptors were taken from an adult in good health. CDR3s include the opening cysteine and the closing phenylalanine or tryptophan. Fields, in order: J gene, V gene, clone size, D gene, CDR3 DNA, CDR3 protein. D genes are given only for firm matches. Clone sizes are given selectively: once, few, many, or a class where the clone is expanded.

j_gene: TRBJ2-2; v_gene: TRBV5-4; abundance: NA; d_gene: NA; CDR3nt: TGTGCCAGCAGCTTCGGGGGTCGGCACACCGGGGAGCTGTTTTTT; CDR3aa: CASSFGGRHTGELFF
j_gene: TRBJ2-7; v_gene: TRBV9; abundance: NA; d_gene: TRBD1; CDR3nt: TGTGCCAGCAGCCTCGGACAGGGGGCCTACGAGCAGTACTTC; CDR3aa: CASSLGQGAYEQYF
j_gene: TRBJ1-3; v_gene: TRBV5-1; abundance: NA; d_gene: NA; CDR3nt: TGCGCCAGCAGCGATACAGGGTCTGGAAACACCATATATTTT; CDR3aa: CASSDTGSGNTIYF
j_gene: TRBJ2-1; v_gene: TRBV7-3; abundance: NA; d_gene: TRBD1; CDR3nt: TGTGCCAGCAGCTCTGGACTCACAGGGGGCCATGAGCAGTTCTTC; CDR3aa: CASSSGLTGGHEQFF
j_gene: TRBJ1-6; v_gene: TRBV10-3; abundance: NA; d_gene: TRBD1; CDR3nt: TGTGCCATCAGGGCCGGGACAGGGAATTCACCCCTCCACTTT; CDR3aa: CAIRAGTGNSPLHF
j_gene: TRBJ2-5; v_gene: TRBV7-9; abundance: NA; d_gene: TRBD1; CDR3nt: TGTGCCAGCAGGATTGGACAGGGTCGGGAGACCCAGTACTTC; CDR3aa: CASRIGQGRETQYF
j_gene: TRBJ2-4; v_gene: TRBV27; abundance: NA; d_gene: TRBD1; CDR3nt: TGTGCCAGCAGTCAGGGGGCCTCGGCCAAAAACATTCAGTACTTC; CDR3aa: CASSQGASAKNIQYF
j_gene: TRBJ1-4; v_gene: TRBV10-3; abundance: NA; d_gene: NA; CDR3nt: TGTGCCATCAAGGCGATGGGGACTAATGAAAAACTGTTTTTT; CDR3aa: CAIKAMGTNEKLFF
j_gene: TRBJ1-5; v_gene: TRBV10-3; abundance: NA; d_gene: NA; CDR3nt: TGTGCCATCAGTGCCCCGGGAGGGCAGCCCCAGCATTTT; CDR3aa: CAISAPGGQPQHF
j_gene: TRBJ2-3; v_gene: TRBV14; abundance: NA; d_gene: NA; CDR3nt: TGTGCCAGCAGCCAAAACAGCTATACGCAGTATTTT; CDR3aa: CASSQNSYTQYF
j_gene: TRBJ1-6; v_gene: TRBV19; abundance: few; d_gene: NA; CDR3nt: TGTGCCAGTAGTACACAAAACCGGCTCCACTTT; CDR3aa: CASSTQNRLHF
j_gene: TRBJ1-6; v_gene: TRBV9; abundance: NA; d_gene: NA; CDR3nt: TGTGCCAGCAGCGTTAATAATTCACCCCTCCACTTT; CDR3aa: CASSVNNSPLHF
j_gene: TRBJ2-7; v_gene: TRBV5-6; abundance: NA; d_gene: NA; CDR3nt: TGTGCCAGCAGCTTAGGGGAAAGGGGATACGAGCAGTACTTC; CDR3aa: CASSLGERGYEQYF
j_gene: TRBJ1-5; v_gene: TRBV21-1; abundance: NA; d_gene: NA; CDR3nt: TGTGCCAGCAGCAAAAGTTCGGGACAGAGGGCAGATCAGCCCCAGCATTTT; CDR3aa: CASSKSSGQRADQPQHF
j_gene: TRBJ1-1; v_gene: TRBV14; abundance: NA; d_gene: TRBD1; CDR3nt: TGTGCCAGCAGCGAGTACAGGGGACCGCTGATGAACACTGAAGCTTTCTTT; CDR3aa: CASSEYRGPLMNTEAFF
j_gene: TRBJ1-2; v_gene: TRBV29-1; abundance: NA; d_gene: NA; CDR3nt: TGCAGCGTTGAAGATCCCATACAGTCTAACTATGGCTACACCTTC; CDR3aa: CSVEDPIQSNYGYTF
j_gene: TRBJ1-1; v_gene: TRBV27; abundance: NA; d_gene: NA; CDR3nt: TGTGCCAGCAGTTTTACGGTGGACACTGAAGCTTTCTTT; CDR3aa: CASSFTVDTEAFF
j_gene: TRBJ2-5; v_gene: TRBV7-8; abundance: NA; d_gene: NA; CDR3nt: TGTGCCAGCAGCTTAACCAGAAGGCTACAAGAGACCCAGTACTTC; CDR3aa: CASSLTRRLQETQYF
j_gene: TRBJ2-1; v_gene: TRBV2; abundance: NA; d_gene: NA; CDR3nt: TGTGCCAGCAGTGAAGATCGGGGGTCCTACAATGAGCAGTTCTTC; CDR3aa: CASSEDRGSYNEQFF
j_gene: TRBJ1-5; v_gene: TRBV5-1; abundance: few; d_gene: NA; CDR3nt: TGCGCCAGCAGCTTGGCCCCCTCATCACCCCAGCATTTT; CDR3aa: CASSLAPSSPQHF
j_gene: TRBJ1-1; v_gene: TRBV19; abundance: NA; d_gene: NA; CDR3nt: TGTGCCAGTAGTATTCTCGGCCGGGTGGGGGTGAGGAACACTGAAGCTTTCTTT; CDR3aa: CASSILGRVGVRNTEAFF
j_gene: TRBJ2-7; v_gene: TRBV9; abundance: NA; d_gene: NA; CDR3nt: TGTGCCAGCAGCGTAGGAGGGACGGAGAGCTCCTACGAGCAGTACTTC; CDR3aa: CASSVGGTESSYEQYF
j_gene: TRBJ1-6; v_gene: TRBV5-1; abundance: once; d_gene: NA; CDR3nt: TGCGCCAGCAGCTTGGTTTTGGTAGGGATTAATTCACCCCTCCACTTT; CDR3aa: CASSLVLVGINSPLHF
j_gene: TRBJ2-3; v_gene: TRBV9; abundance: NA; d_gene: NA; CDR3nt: TGTGCCAGCAGCGTAATGTCTAGCACAGATACGCAGTATTTT; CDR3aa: CASSVMSSTDTQYF
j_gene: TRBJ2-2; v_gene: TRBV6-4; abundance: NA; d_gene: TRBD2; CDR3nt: TGTGCCAGCAGTGCGGGGGGAAACACCGGGGAGCTGTTTTTT; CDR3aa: CASSAGGNTGELFF
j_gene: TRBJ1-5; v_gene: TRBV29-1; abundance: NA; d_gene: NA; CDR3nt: TGCAGCGGGAGTGGGGCGGGACGGAGTCAGTCCCAGCATTTT; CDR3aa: CSGSGAGRSQSQHF
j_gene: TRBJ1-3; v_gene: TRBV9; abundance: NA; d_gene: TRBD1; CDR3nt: TGTGCCAGCAGTTCCACAGGGGGTGGAAACACCATATATTTT; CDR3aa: CASSSTGGGNTIYF
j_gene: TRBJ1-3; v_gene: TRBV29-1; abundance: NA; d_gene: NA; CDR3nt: TGCAGCGTTCTGTTTGCCAGCTCTGGAAACACCATATATTTT; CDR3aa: CSVLFASSGNTIYF
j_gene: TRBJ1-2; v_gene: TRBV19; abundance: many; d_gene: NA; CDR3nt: TGTGCCAGTAGTTCTAAGACAGGAGGCTACACCTTC; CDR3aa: CASSSKTGGYTF
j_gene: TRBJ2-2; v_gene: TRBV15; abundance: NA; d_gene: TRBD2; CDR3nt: TGTGCCACCAGCGTGATACTAGCGGGGGGACTGAACACCGGGGAGCTGTTTTTT; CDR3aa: CATSVILAGGLNTGELFF
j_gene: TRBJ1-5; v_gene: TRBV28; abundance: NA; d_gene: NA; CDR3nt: TGTGCCAGCAGTTGGGACAGCAATCAGCCCCAGCATTTT; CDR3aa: CASSWDSNQPQHF
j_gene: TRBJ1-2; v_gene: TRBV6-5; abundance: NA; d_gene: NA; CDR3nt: TGTGCCAGCACCGTGTCCAGCTATGGCTACACCTTC; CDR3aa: CASTVSSYGYTF